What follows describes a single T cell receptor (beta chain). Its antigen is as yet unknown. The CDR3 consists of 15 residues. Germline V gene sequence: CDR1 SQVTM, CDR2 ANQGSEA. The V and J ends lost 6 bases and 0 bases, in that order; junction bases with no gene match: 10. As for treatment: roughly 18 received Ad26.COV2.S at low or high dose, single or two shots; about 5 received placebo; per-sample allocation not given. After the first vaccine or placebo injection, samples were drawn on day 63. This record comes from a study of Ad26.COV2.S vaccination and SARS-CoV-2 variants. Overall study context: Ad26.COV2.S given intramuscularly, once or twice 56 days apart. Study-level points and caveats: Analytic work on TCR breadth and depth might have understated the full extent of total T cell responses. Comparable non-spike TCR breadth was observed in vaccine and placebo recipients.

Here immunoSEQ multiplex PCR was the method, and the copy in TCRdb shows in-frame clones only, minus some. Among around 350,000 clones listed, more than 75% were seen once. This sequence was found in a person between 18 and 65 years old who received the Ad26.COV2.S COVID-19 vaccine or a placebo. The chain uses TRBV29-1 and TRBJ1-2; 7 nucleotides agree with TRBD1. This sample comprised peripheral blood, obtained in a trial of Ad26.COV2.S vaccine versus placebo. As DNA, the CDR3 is TGCAGCGTAGCCGGGACAGCTCCTTCTAACTATGGCTACACCTTC. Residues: CSVAGTAPSNYGYTF.